This T cell receptor beta chain emerged from a study of cytotoxic CD8 clonotypes in ibrutinib-treated CLL. Overall study findings and caveats: With treatment, public clonotypes, which were uncommon, either contracted or remained stable.

Germline CDR1 reads SGHRS; CDR2 reads YFSETQ. This CDR3 has 12 residues. Trimming removed 0 bases at V and 4 bases at J, with 3 bases between. In the case of this clone: Its antigen is unidentified.

TCRdb keeps only in-frame clones here, not all; method: immunoSEQ multiplex PCR. Of under 300,000 clones listed, 70% are singletons. This chain links TRBV5-1 with TRBJ2-3; no firm D call. The input for sequencing was PBMCs, taken after 24 months of ibrutinib treatment. The TCR originated in a human donor with chronic lymphocytic leukemia. CDR3 loop: CASSLGADTQYF. The CDR3 DNA follows: TGCGCCAGCAGCTTGGGGGCAGATACGCAGTATTTT.